This T cell receptor (beta chain) emerged from a study of beta chain features in type 1 diabetes. About the study: Cells sorted and examined across all samples totaled roughly 100,000,000.

Study-wide results and limits: Naive, central memory and Treg TCRB repertoires seemed to resemble each other more closely in patients than they did in healthy donors.

Sampling consisted of one heparinised blood draw per donor, averaging around 120 mL. In all sorted populations, purity surpassed 95%. This clone turned up a few times. Its antigen is not identified. The study reverse transcribed the entire isolated RNA, so it sequenced expressed TCRB transcripts. Profiling relied on immunoSEQ multiplex PCR, and the TCRdb table lists in-frame clones only, not all of them. The sample carries 130,000 to 150,000 clones, about 7.1% recorded once. Trimming cost V 4 bases and J 5 bases; bases outside gene matches: 0. This CDR3 has 14 residues. Germline V gene sequence: CDR1 ENHRY, CDR2 SYGVKD.

The sequenced sample consisted of central memory CD4+ T cells from blood. The chain couples TRBV10-3 to TRBJ2-1, with TRBD2 matching over 12 bases. This TCR was sampled from a woman aged 25 to 45 in good health. This chain's CDR3 is CAISGLAGDNEQFF. CDR3 nucleotides: TGTGCCATCAGTGGACTAGCGGGGGACAATGAGCAGTTCTTC.